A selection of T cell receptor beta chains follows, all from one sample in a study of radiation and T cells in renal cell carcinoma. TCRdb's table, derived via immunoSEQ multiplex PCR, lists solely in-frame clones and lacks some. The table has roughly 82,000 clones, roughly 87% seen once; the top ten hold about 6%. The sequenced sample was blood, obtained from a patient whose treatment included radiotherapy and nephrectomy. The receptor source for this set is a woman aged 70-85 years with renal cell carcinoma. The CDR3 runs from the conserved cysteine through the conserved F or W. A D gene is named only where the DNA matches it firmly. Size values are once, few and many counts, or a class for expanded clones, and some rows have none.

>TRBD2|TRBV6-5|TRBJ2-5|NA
CASSITSGGAETQYF
TGTGCCAGCAGTATTACTAGCGGGGGGGCCGAGACCCAGTACTTC
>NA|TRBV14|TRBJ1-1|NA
CASSQSQGRTEAFF
TGTGCCAGCAGCCAATCGCAGGGGCGGACTGAAGCTTTCTTT
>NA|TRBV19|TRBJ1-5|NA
CASSSRDNQPQHF
TGTGCCAGTAGTAGCCGGGACAATCAGCCCCAGCATTTT
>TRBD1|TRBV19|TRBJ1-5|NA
CASSTPQGGASQPQHF
TGTGCCAGTAGTACCCCTCAGGGGGGCGCGAGTCAGCCCCAGCATTTT
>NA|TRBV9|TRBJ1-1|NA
CASSVVGGGPEAFF
TGTGCCAGCAGCGTAGTTGGGGGTGGCCCTGAAGCTTTCTTT
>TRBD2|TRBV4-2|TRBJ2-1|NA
CASSQEAGLAGGHRYNEQFF
TGTGCCAGCAGCCAAGAAGCCGGACTAGCGGGGGGACATCGCTACAATGAGCAGTTCTTC
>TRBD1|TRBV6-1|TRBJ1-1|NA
CASSATGTGPTEAFF
TGTGCCAGCAGTGCCACCGGGACAGGGCCCACTGAAGCTTTCTTT
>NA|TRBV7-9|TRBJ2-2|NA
CASSLAGDTGELFF
TGTGCCAGCAGCTTAGCGGGGGACACCGGGGAGCTGTTTTTT
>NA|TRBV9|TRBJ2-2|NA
CASSVAPGTNTGELFF
TGTGCCAGCAGCGTAGCCCCAGGGACGAACACCGGGGAGCTGTTTTTT
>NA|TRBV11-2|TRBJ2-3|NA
CASSLEGDTDTQYF
TGTGCCAGCAGCTTAGAGGGCGACACAGATACGCAGTATTTT
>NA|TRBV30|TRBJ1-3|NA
CAWSVSVSGNTIYF
TGTGCCTGGAGTGTATCTGTCTCTGGAAACACCATATATTTT
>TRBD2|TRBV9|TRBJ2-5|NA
CASSVAVLAGQETQYF
TGTGCCAGCAGCGTGGCCGTACTAGCGGGGCAAGAGACCCAGTACTTC
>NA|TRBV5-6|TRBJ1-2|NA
CASSLEAGHLDYTF
TGTGCCAGCAGCTTGGAAGCGGGGCACCTAGACTACACCTTC
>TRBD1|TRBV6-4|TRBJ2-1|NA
CASSEDRGLNPSSYNEQFF
TGTGCCAGCAGTGAGGACAGGGGATTGAACCCTTCTTCCTACAATGAGCAGTTCTTC
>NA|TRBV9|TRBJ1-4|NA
CASSTSATNEKLFF
TGTGCCAGCAGCACTTCTGCAACTAATGAAAAACTGTTTTTT
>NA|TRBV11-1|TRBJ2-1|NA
CASSKRRGGGEQFF
TGTGCCAGCAGCAAAAGACGGGGTGGGGGTGAGCAGTTCTTC
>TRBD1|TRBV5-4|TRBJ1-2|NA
CASSSRDSYPNYGYTF
TGTGCCAGCAGTTCTAGGGACAGCTACCCTAACTATGGCTACACCTTC
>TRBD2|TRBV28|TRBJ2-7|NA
CASSPWGGYYEQYF
TGTGCCAGCAGCCCTTGGGGGGGATACTACGAGCAGTACTTC
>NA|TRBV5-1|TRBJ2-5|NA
CASSFGQLQETQYF
TGCGCCAGCAGCTTCGGACAACTTCAAGAGACCCAGTACTTC
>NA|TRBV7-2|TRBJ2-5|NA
CASSLQVGGGGTQYF
TGTGCCAGCAGCTTACAGGTTGGGGGCGGGGGGACCCAGTACTTC
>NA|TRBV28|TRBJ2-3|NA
CASRDPSPDTQYF
TGTGCCAGTCGGGACCCATCCCCAGATACGCAGTATTTT
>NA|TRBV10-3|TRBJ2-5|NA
CAAGTSGETQYF
TGTGCCGCTGGGACTTCGGGGGAGACCCAGTACTTC
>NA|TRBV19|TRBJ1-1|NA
CASRYSRNLNTEAFF
TGTGCCAGTAGATATTCCAGGAATCTGAACACTGAAGCTTTCTTT
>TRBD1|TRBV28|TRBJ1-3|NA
CASSGQGSGNTIYF
TGTGCCAGCAGTGGACAGGGATCAGGAAACACCATATATTTT
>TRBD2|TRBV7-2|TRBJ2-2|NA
CASSYLRVSGGLNTRELFF
TGTGCCAGCAGCTATCTCAGGGTTAGCGGGGGCCTTAACACCCGGGAGCTGTTTTTT
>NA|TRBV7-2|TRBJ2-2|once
CARRPRNTGELFF
TGTGCCAGACGGCCGAGGAACACCGGGGAGCTGTTTTTT
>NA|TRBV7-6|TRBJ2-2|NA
CASSRGHRSTGELFF
TGTGCCAGCAGCCGGGGACATCGAAGCACCGGGGAGCTGTTTTTT
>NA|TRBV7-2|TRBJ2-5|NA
CASSLKRKETQYF
TGTGCCAGCAGCTTAAAAAGGAAAGAGACCCAGTACTTC
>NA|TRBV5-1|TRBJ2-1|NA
CASSSGRLPRASSYNEQFF
TGCGCCAGCAGCTCGGGACGCCTTCCCAGGGCCTCCTCCTACAATGAGCAGTTCTTC
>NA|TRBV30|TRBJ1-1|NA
CAWDTANTEAFF
TGTGCCTGGGATACAGCGAACACTGAAGCTTTCTTT
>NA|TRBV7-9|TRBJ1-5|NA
CASSSGLQPQHF
TGTGCCAGCAGCTCGGGCCTTCAGCCCCAGCATTTT
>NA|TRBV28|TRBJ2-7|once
CASRRGQSYEQYF
TGTGCCAGCAGGCGGGGTCAATCCTACGAGCAGTACTTC
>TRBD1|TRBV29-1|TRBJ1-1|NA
CSVRQGDVSTEAFF
TGCAGCGTTCGACAGGGGGACGTCTCCACTGAAGCTTTCTTT
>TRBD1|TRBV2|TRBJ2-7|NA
CASSPGTGVRVQYF
TGTGCCAGCAGTCCCGGGACAGGGGTCAGGGTGCAGTACTTC
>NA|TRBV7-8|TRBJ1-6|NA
CASSLVTGVSSYNSPLHF
TGTGCCAGCAGCTTAGTGACGGGTGTGAGCTCCTATAATTCACCCCTCCACTTT
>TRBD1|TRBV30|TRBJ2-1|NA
CAWYKDRVVVGEQFF
TGTGCCTGGTATAAGGACAGGGTCGTCGTAGGTGAGCAGTTCTTC
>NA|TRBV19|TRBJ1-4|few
CASRSATNEKLFF
TGTGCCAGTAGGTCCGCAACTAATGAAAAACTGTTTTTT
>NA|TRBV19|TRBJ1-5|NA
CASNTGSSQPQHF
TGTGCCAGTAATACAGGTTCAAGCCAGCCCCAGCATTTT
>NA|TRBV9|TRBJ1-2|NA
CASSVAGSAGNGYTF
TGTGCCAGCAGCGTAGCCGGGTCGGCGGGGAACGGCTACACCTTC
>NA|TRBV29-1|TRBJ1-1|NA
CSVVEGRYTEAFF
TGCAGCGTTGTTGAAGGGCGGTACACTGAAGCTTTCTTT
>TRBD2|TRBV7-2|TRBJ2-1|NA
CASSLPAGVSYNEQFF
TGTGCCAGCAGCTTACCAGCGGGGGTTTCCTACAATGAGCAGTTCTTC
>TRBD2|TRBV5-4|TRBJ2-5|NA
CASSLAAGGHETQYF
TGTGCCAGCAGCTTGGCTGCGGGGGGTCATGAGACCCAGTACTTC
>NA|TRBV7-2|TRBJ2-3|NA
CASSLASGYTDTQYF
TGTGCCAGCAGCTTAGCTAGCGGATACACAGATACGCAGTATTTT
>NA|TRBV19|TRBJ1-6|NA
CASSAPSGSPLHF
TGTGCCAGTAGTGCACCTTCGGGTTCACCCCTCCACTTT
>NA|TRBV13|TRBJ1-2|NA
CASTSTGRGYTF
TGTGCCAGCACCTCGACAGGTCGTGGCTACACCTTC
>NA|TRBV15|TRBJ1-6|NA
CATSIGGGASPLHF
TGTGCCACCAGCATCGGTGGGGGGGCTTCACCCCTCCACTTT
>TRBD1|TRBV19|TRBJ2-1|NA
CASSIPGTGVQVQFF
TGTGCCAGTAGTATCCCCGGGACAGGGGTCCAAGTGCAGTTCTTC
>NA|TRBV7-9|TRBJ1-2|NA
CASSRTGSVGGYTF
TGTGCCAGCAGCCGAACAGGGTCTGTAGGTGGCTACACCTTC